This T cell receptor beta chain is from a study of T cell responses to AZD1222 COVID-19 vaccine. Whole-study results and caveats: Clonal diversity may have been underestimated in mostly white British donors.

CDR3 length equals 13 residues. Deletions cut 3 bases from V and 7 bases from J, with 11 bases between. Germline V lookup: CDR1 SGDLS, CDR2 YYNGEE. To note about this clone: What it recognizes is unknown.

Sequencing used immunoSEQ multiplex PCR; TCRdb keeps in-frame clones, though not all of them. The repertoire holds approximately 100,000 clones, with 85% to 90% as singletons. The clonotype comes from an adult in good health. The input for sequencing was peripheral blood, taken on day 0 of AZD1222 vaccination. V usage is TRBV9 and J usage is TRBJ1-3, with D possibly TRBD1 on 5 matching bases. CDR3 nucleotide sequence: TGTGCCAGCAGCGCACCCCAGGGTAACACCATATATTTT. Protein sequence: CASSAPQGNTIYF.